Below, 10 T cell receptor beta chains from the same sample are listed, as sequenced in a study of CD8 T cells in ankylosing spondylitis. TCRdb independently ran MiXCR on the 5' RACE reads; one entry per CDR3 protein. The sample holds more than 150,000 distinct CDR3 sequences, over 15% seen once. The sequenced sample consisted of blood, either unsorted or a sorted T cell fraction (not recorded which). These TCRs come from a male donor under 30 with ankylosing spondylitis or in good health (not recorded which).

This clonotype was picked up many times. The V call is TRBV7-2, the J call TRBJ1-1; D is ambiguous. V gave up 2 bases and J gave up 3 bases, with 10 bases separating them. In germline, CDR1 is SGHTA, CDR2 FQGNSA. This CDR3 region has 14 residues. CDR3 DNA: TGTGCCAGCAGCTTACGGCACTTTGACACTGAAGCTTTCTTT. Its translation: CASSLRHFDTEAFF.

This clonotype was seen more than once but under ten times. Its ends do not fully match the called genes, so a read error is possible. This chain links TRBV5-1 with TRBJ1-2, with D possibly matching TRBD1 (6 bases). CDR1 SGHRS and CDR2 YFSETQ come from the germline V gene. This CDR3 contains 15 residues. CDR3 nucleotides: TGCGCCAGCAGCTTGGGGACAGTACAGACCTATGGCTACCCCTTC. Translation: CASSLGTVQTYGYPF.

The chain employs TRBV27 and TRBJ1-1; TRBD1 matches 9 bases. This CDR3 has 16 residues. Germline V gene sequence: CDR1 MNHEY, CDR2 SMNVEV (reference sequence). V lost 5 bases and J lost 4; bases outside the gene matches: 11. The CDR3 region has the DNA TGTGCCAGCAGTATCCCCCCGGGACAGGGTAGCACTGAAGCTTTCTTT. Protein product: CASSIPPGQGSTEAFF.

This clonotype was counted many times. The rearrangement links TRBV12-3 or TRBV12-4 to TRBJ2-1; 10 bases map to TRBD2. V gave up 4 bases and J gave up 5 bases; unmatched junction bases: 2. This CDR3 has 14 amino acids. The CDR3 DNA reads as TGTGCCAGCAGTTCTAGCGGGAGCCACAATGAGCAGTTCTTC. It specifies CASSSSGSHNEQFF.

V is TRBV29-1 and J is TRBJ2-3, with D uncertain. V was clipped by 4 bases and J by 1 base, with 12 bases between them. The CDR3 loop spans 14 amino acids. CDR1 is SQVTM and CDR2 is ANQGSEA in the germline V gene. The CDR3 region has the DNA TGCAGCGTTGCCTCCAGATTGCGCACAGATACGCAGTATTTT. It encodes CSVASRLRTDTQYF.

This clonotype was recorded at least ten times. The rearrangement links TRBV12-3 or TRBV12-4 to TRBJ1-2, with D maybe TRBD1 (5 bases). Trimming cost V 5 bases and J 4 bases, with 20 bases left between them. The CDR3 is 16 residues long. The CDR3 here is CASSPGGVGEFYGYTF. The CDR3 region has the DNA TGTGCCAGCAGTCCAGGCGGGGTGGGGGAGTTCTATGGCTACACCTTC.

This clonotype was counted at least ten times. The V and J genes are TRBV20-1 and TRBJ2-1; D might be TRBD2 (6 bases). CDR1 is DFQATT and CDR2 is SNEGSKA in the germline V gene (reference sequence). V lost 5 bases to trimming and J lost 0 bases, with 11 bases between them. The CDR3 is made up of 14 amino acids. In DNA form, the CDR3 reads TGCAGTGCTCGGGACTGGAGCTCCTACAATGAGCAGTTCTTC. Its translation is CSARDWSSYNEQFF.

At least ten counts were recorded for this clonotype. CDR3 in amino acids: CASSQVAGGQPQHF. The CDR3 DNA reads TGTGCCAGCAGCCAAGTAGCAGGGGGGCAGCCCCAGCATTTT. The V and J genes are TRBV3-1 and TRBJ1-5, with 7 bases fitting TRBD1. The CDR3 covers 14 residues. With V trimmed by 1 base and J by 7 bases, 4 bases remained unmatched. Germline values: CDR1 LGHDT, CDR2 YNNKEL (reference sequence).

There are many counts of this clonotype. J is TRBJ2-3 and V is TRBV11-2; TRBD2 matches 9 bases. Germline assignment: CDR1 SGHAT and CDR2 FQNNGV. The CDR3 is 14 residues long. The V gene end was trimmed by 5 bases and the J gene end by 9 bases; junction bases not matched to a gene: 9. This CDR3 reads CASSRQTSGTTQYF. The DNA of the CDR3 is TGTGCCAGCAGCCGGCAGACTAGCGGAACAACGCAGTATTTT.

This clonotype was counted at least ten times. The J gene is TRBJ2-7, the V gene TRBV30; D is unresolved. Germline lookup yields CDR1 GTSNPN and CDR2 SVGIG (reference sequence). This CDR3 is built from 15 residues. V shed 4 bases and J shed 3 bases, with 19 bases lying between them. This CDR3 is CAWICFRSAVYEQYV. The CDR3 DNA sequence: TGTGCCTGGATATGTTTTCGGAGCGCGGTCTACGAGCAGTACGTC.